Listed below are T cell receptor beta chains from one sample, sequenced in a study of long-term antiretroviral therapy in people with HIV. Sequencing used immunoSEQ multiplex PCR; TCRdb keeps in-frame clones, though not all of them. The sample includes about 26,000 clones, approximately 90% of them seen just once. This specimen was unsorted PBMCs, taken approximately 2.6 years after starting antiretroviral therapy. The receptors come from a man aged 35-49 years with HIV. Each CDR3 is given with its conserved first and last residue. The order of the fields is clone size, CDR3 length, D gene, J gene, V gene, CDR3 protein, CDR3 DNA. The D gene is left open where the match is weak. Rows give clone size only sometimes, using once, few, many, or a class for an expanded clone.

.,13,.,TRBJ2-1,TRBV10-1,CASSEGGYNEQFF,TGCGCCAGCAGCGAGGGGGGCTACAATGAGCAGTTCTTC
.,16,.,TRBJ1-5,TRBV25-1,CASSDTGSVGNQPQHF,TGTGCCAGCAGTGACACGGGGTCAGTAGGCAATCAGCCCCAGCATTTT
.,19,TRBD2,TRBJ2-1,TRBV4-3,CASSQAPRTSGSSYNEQFF,TGCGCCAGCAGCCAGGCACCCAGGACTAGCGGAAGCTCCTACAATGAGCAGTTCTTC
.,16,.,TRBJ1-1,TRBV4-2,CASSQEGRGRIAEAFF,TGTGCCAGCAGCCAAGAAGGTAGGGGAAGGATCGCTGAAGCTTTCTTT
.,18,TRBD2,TRBJ2-3,TRBV7-2,CASSLEIGPGGPADTQYF,TGTGCCAGCAGCTTAGAAATAGGGCCGGGAGGGCCCGCAGATACGCAGTATTTT
.,15,TRBD2,TRBJ2-3,TRBV30,CACSRRAGGADTQYF,TGTGCCTGCTCTAGGCGAGCGGGAGGGGCAGATACGCAGTATTTT
.,16,TRBD2,TRBJ2-1,TRBV5-1,CASSWGSSGASNEQFF,TGCGCCAGCAGCTGGGGTTCTAGCGGGGCCAGCAATGAGCAGTTCTTC
medium-sized,11,.,TRBJ2-2,TRBV19,CASSSTGELFF,TGTGCCAGTAGTAGTACCGGGGAGCTGTTTTTT
.,11,.,TRBJ2-5,TRBV7-8,CASDRGETQYF,TGTGCCAGTGATAGGGGAGAGACCCAGTACTTC
.,15,TRBD1,TRBJ2-7,TRBV28,CASRGDRGLRYEQYF,TGTGCCAGCAGGGGGGACAGGGGGCTTAGGTACGAGCAGTACTTC
.,13,.,TRBJ2-7,TRBV28,CASRIDSSYEQYF,TGTGCCAGCAGAATCGACAGCTCCTACGAGCAGTACTTC
.,15,.,TRBJ1-1,TRBV5-1,CASSGPSGRNTEAFF,TGCGCCAGCAGCGGGCCATCGGGTAGGAACACTGAAGCTTTCTTT
.,12,.,TRBJ2-7,TRBV6-1,CASNWGPYEQYF,TGTGCCAGCAATTGGGGCCCCTACGAGCAGTACTTC
.,13,.,TRBJ1-4,TRBV6-5,CASRPWEEEKLFF,TGTGCCAGCCGTCCTTGGGAAGAAGAAAAACTGTTTTTT
.,18,TRBD2,TRBJ2-1,TRBV19,CASSPQIAGQGVYNEQFF,TGTGCCAGTAGTCCCCAAATAGCGGGTCAGGGAGTTTACAATGAGCAGTTCTTC
once,14,.,TRBJ1-5,TRBV5-5,CASSLGGDGQPQHF,TGTGCCAGCAGCTTGGGTGGGGACGGGCAGCCCCAGCATTTT
.,16,.,TRBJ1-5,TRBV7-2,CASSWGGLYSNQPQHF,TGTGCCAGCAGCTGGGGAGGTCTATATAGCAATCAGCCCCAGCATTTT
few,13,.,TRBJ1-5,TRBV4-1,CASSQDPGRHPHF,TGCGCCAGCAGCCAAGATCCGGGCAGGCACCCGCATTTT
.,15,.,TRBJ2-7,TRBV10-2,CASSESEREGQWQYF,TGCGCCAGCAGTGAGTCCGAGAGGGAGGGACAGTGGCAGTACTTC
.,12,.,TRBJ1-1,TRBV7-2,CASSASRAEAFF,TGTGCCAGCAGCGCAAGTCGTGCCGAAGCTTTCTTT
once,14,TRBD2,TRBJ2-7,TRBV7-6,CASSKTSGAYEQYF,TGTGCCAGCAGCAAGACTAGCGGGGCCTACGAGCAGTACTTC
.,14,.,TRBJ2-1,TRBV5-4,CASSLGGTGNEQFF,TGTGCCAGCAGCTTGGGGGGAACGGGCAATGAGCAGTTCTTC
once,18,TRBD2,TRBJ2-1,TRBV11-2,CASSLGGSGGRSYNEQFF,TGTGCCAGCAGCTTAGGTGGTAGCGGGGGTCGCTCCTACAATGAGCAGTTCTTC
.,12,.,TRBJ1-2,TRBV28,CASSLSEGGYTF,TGTGCCAGCAGTTTATCGGAAGGTGGCTACACCTTC
.,15,TRBD1,TRBJ2-7,TRBV7-9,CASSSTGTGFDEQYF,TGTGCCAGCAGCTCTACCGGGACAGGGTTCGACGAGCAGTACTTC
few,14,TRBD1,TRBJ2-7,TRBV19,CASSITGGSYEQYF,TGTGCCAGTAGTATAACAGGGGGCTCCTACGAGCAGTACTTC
.,14,.,TRBJ2-2,TRBV4-3,CASSQDGYTGELFF,TGCGCCAGCAGCCAAGATGGATACACCGGGGAGCTGTTTTTT
.,13,.,TRBJ2-7,TRBV28,CASSPATGYEQYF,TGTGCCAGCAGCCCTGCCACGGGGTACGAGCAGTACTTC
.,15,TRBD2,TRBJ2-5,TRBV9,CASSVGGGTRETQYF,TGTGCCAGCAGCGTCGGGGGAGGGACGAGAGAGACCCAGTACTTC
.,16,TRBD2,TRBJ2-2,TRBV25-1,CASSKFSGRMTGELFF,TGTGCCAGCAGTAAATTTAGCGGGAGGATGACCGGGGAGCTGTTTTTT
.,15,.,TRBJ2-6,TRBV28,CASKRERRAANVLTF,TGTGCCAGCAAACGGGAGCGCCGAGCGGCCAACGTCCTGACTTTC
.,16,.,TRBJ2-6,TRBV27,CASSLDVASGANVLTF,TGTGCCAGCAGCTTGGACGTGGCCTCTGGGGCCAACGTCCTGACTTTC
.,16,.,TRBJ1-4,TRBV4-1,CASSQARISTNEKLFF,TGCGCCAGCAGCCAGGCTCGGATCTCGACTAATGAAAAACTGTTTTTT
few,15,TRBD1,TRBJ2-2,TRBV9,CASSGTGGNTGELFF,TGTGCCAGCAGCGGGACAGGAGGGAACACCGGGGAGCTGTTTTTT
.,17,.,TRBJ2-2,TRBV4-3,CASSQDQLSGNTGELFF,TGCGCCAGCAGCCAAGATCAGCTGTCAGGGAACACCGGGGAGCTGTTTTTT
.,16,TRBD2,TRBJ2-2,TRBV5-4,CATLSRGGRTTGELFF,TGTGCCACCCTATCGCGGGGGGGCAGGACGACCGGGGAGCTGTTTTTT
.,14,.,TRBJ1-4,TRBV4-2,CASSQGGANEKLFF,TGTGCCAGCAGCCAAGGGGGGGCTAATGAAAAACTGTTTTTT
.,17,TRBD2,TRBJ2-2,TRBV4-1,CASSPETSGRDTGELFF,TGCGCCAGCAGCCCTGAGACTAGCGGGAGGGATACCGGGGAGCTGTTTTTT
.,13,.,TRBJ1-2,TRBV30,CAWSQGPPYGYTF,TGTGCCTGGAGTCAGGGGCCCCCCTATGGCTACACCTTC
.,14,.,TRBJ1-2,TRBV6-5,CASSIRAGNYGYTF,TGTGCCAGCAGCATACGAGCAGGGAACTATGGCTACACCTTC
few,17,.,TRBJ1-5,TRBV4-1,CASSQDRPNGSNQPQHF,TGCGCCAGCAGCCAAGATAGGCCGAATGGGAGCAATCAGCCCCAGCATTTT
.,15,TRBD1,TRBJ1-5,TRBV19,CASSYTAGGSQPQHF,TGTGCCAGTAGCTATACGGCAGGGGGAAGCCAGCCCCAGCATTTT
.,16,TRBD1,TRBJ1-2,TRBV28,CASSFPQGARIYGYTF,TGTGCCAGCAGTTTCCCACAGGGGGCGCGTATCTATGGCTACACCTTC